The clone carrying this T cell receptor beta chain has ten or more counts. Via MiXCR, TCRdb re-called the reads, giving one row per CDR3 protein. The profile covers about 240,000 distinct CDR3 sequences, with 6.5% appearing a single time and around 6.5% taken by the ten largest. The data stem from a study of T cell repertoires in cytomegalovirus infection. CDR3 size: 15 residues. Germline-derived CDR1 and CDR2 are SGHRS and YFSETQ. V was clipped by 1 base and J by 4 bases, with 9 bases between them. The chain is built from TRBV5-1 and TRBJ2-6; D is perhaps TRBD1 (6 bases). Sequenced sample: PBMCs. The clonotype comes from a human donor in good health (CMV status not recorded). Some clones in this sample may be carry-over from other donors' samples. In DNA form, the CDR3 reads TGCGCCAGCAGCTTGTCAGGGGTAGGGGCCAACGTCCTGACTTTC. Protein sequence: CASSLSGVGANVLTF.